The sequence of this T cell receptor beta chain was determined in a study of CD8 T cells in ankylosing spondylitis. Study-wide results and caveats: Significantly higher representation of disease-linked clones was reported for matched ankylosing spondylitis synovial fluid. Made up of under ten highly homologous variants, a TCR beta motif appeared characteristic of ankylosing spondylitis blood. Disease-linked clones proved CD8+ and comparatively uncommon in peripheral blood.

The V end lost 7 bases, the J end lost 9 bases, and 16 bases lay between the germline ends. The germline gives CDR1 ENHRY, CDR2 SYGVKD. This CDR3 region has 13 residues. Only a few counts were recorded for this clonotype. Antigen: not known. Using its own MiXCR run on the 5' RACE reads, TCRdb lists one record per CDR3 protein. Here the sample spans around 300,000 distinct CDR3 sequences, under 14% being singletons. This chain connects TRBV10-3 to TRBJ2-1; D may be TRBD1 (5 bases). The TCR was taken from a female donor with ankylosing spondylitis or in good health (not recorded which). The specimen sequenced was blood, either unsorted or a sorted T cell fraction (not recorded which). The CDR3 loop is CAITENGDSEQFF. The CDR3 DNA is TGTGCCATCACCGAAAATGGTGACAGTGAGCAGTTCTTC.